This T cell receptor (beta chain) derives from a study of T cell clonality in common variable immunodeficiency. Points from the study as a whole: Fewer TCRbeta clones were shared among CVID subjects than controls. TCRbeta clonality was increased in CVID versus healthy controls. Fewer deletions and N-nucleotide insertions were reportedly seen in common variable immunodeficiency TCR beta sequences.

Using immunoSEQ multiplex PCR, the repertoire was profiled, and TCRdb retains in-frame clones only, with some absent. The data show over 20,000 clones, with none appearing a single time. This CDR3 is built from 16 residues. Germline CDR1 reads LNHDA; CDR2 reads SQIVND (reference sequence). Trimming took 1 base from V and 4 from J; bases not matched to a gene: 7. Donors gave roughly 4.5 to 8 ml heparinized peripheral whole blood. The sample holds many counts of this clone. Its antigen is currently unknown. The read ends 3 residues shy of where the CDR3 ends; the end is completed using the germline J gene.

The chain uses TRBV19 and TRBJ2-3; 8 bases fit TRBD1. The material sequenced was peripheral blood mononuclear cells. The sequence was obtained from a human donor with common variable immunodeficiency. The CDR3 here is CASSIGRGHGSDTQYF. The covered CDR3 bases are TGTGCCAGTAGTATAGGCAGGGGGCACGGATCAGATACG. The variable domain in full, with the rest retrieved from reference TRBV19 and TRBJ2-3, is DGGITQSPKYLFRKEGQNVTLSCEQNLNHDAMYWYRQDPGQGLRLIYYSQIVNDFQKGDIAEGYSVSREKKESFPLTVTSAQKNPTAFYLCASSIGRGHGSDTQYFGPGTRLTVL.